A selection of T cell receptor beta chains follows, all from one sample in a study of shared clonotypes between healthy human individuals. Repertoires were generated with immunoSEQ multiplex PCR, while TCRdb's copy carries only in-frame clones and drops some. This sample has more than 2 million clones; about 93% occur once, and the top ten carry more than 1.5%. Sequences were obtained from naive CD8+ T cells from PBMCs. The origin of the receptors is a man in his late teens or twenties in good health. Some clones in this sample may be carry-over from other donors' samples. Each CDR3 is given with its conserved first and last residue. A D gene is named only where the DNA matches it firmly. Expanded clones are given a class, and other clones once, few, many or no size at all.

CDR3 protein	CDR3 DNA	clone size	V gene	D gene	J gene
CASSYGQGYSYNEQFF	TGTGCCAGCAGTTACGGACAGGGATACTCCTACAATGAGCAGTTCTTC	NA	TRBV27	TRBD1	TRBJ2-1
CAAQPPGSGANVLTF	TGTGCCGCCCAGCCACCAGGGTCTGGGGCCAACGTCCTGACTTTC	NA	TRBV28	NA	TRBJ2-6
CASRKSGGEQFF	TGCGCCAGCAGGAAGTCGGGCGGTGAGCAGTTCTTC	NA	TRBV4-1	NA	TRBJ2-1
CASSHGVTDTQYF	TGCGCCAGCAGCCATGGAGTAACAGATACGCAGTATTTT	NA	TRBV4-3	NA	TRBJ2-3
CASSQDSSGFYNEQFF	TGCGCCAGCAGCCAAGATTCTAGCGGGTTCTACAATGAGCAGTTCTTC	NA	TRBV4-3	TRBD2	TRBJ2-1
CASSPIGGTSGIGNYEQYF	TGTGCCAGCAGCCCCATCGGTGGGACTAGCGGGATCGGTAACTACGAGCAGTACTTC	NA	TRBV9	TRBD2	TRBJ2-7
CASTDFQGTVSYEQYF	TGCGCCAGCACCGACTTCCAAGGGACAGTTTCCTACGAGCAGTACTTC	NA	TRBV5-1	TRBD1	TRBJ2-7
CASSFGTGELFF	TGTGCCAGCAGTTTCGGCACCGGGGAGCTGTTTTTT	NA	TRBV6-5	NA	TRBJ2-2
CASSQGRPGQGYEQYF	TGCGCCAGCAGCCAAGGACGGCCGGGACAGGGCTACGAGCAGTACTTC	NA	TRBV4-1	TRBD1	TRBJ2-7
CASRVARRLAGEFGELFF	TGCGCCAGCAGGGTAGCACGGCGGCTAGCGGGAGAGTTCGGGGAGCTGTTTTTT	NA	TRBV5-1	TRBD2	TRBJ2-2
CASRSGTGDYEQYF	TGTGCCAGCAGATCCGGGACAGGGGACTACGAGCAGTACTTC	NA	TRBV2	TRBD1	TRBJ2-7
CASSTGTGYDTGELFF	TGTGCCAGTAGTACCGGGACAGGGTATGACACCGGGGAGCTGTTTTTT	NA	TRBV19	TRBD1	TRBJ2-2
CASSIGDRGDQPQHF	TGTGCCAGTAGTATAGGGGACAGGGGAGACCAGCCCCAGCATTTT	NA	TRBV19	TRBD1	TRBJ1-5
CASGPGHLGSNEQFF	TGTGCTAGTGGCCCCGGACATCTTGGATCCAATGAGCAGTTCTTC	once	TRBV12-5	NA	TRBJ2-1
CASSQESRQYSYEQYF	TGCGCCAGCAGCCAAGAAAGTCGGCAGTACTCCTACGAGCAGTACTTC	NA	TRBV4-1	NA	TRBJ2-7
CASSPAAALDGLNQPQHF	TGTGCCAGCAGTCCGGCGGCCGCTTTGGACGGTCTCAATCAGCCCCAGCATTTT	NA	TRBV28	NA	TRBJ1-5
CASSRGFGPSQETQYF	TGCGCCAGCAGTAGAGGTTTCGGGCCAAGCCAAGAGACCCAGTACTTC	NA	TRBV10-2	NA	TRBJ2-5
CASSWGQGHTEAFF	TGCGCCAGCAGCTGGGGACAGGGACACACTGAAGCTTTCTTT	NA	TRBV5-1	TRBD1	TRBJ1-1
CASSPIRGANTGELFF	TGTGCCAGCAGTCCGATTCGGGGGGCGAACACCGGGGAGCTGTTTTTT	once	TRBV28	TRBD2	TRBJ2-2
CATSSTGGYEQYF	TGTGCCACCAGCAGCACCGGGGGCTACGAGCAGTACTTC	NA	TRBV15	NA	TRBJ2-7
CASGTRSSYNEQFF	TGTGCCAGCGGGACAAGAAGCTCCTACAATGAGCAGTTCTTC	NA	TRBV6-5	NA	TRBJ2-1
CASSLPGLQETQYF	TGTGCCAGCAGCTTGCCGGGACTACAAGAGACCCAGTACTTC	once	TRBV5-6	TRBD2	TRBJ2-5
CASSDRRNTEAFF	TGTGCCAGCAGTGATCGAAGGAACACTGAAGCTTTCTTT	NA	TRBV9	NA	TRBJ1-1
CASSPAARSYEQYF	TGTGCCAGCAGCCCCGCCGCCCGAAGCTACGAGCAGTACTTC	NA	TRBV9	NA	TRBJ2-7
CATRKATGERDEKLFF	TGTGCCACCAGAAAGGCAACAGGAGAAAGAGATGAAAAACTGTTTTTT	NA	TRBV15	NA	TRBJ1-4
CASRIGDYSNQPQHF	TGTGCCAGTAGGATAGGGGATTATAGCAATCAGCCCCAGCATTTT	NA	TRBV19	NA	TRBJ1-5
CASSLRDRAPDTQYF	TGTGCCAGCAGCTTAAGGGACAGGGCGCCAGATACGCAGTATTTT	NA	TRBV7-6	TRBD1	TRBJ2-3
CASSPPMGEEYEQYF	TGTGCCAGCTCACCACCGATGGGGGAGGAGTACGAGCAGTACTTC	NA	TRBV18	NA	TRBJ2-7
CASSPGLAESYNEQFF	TGTGCCAGCAGCCCCGGACTAGCCGAAAGTTACAATGAGCAGTTCTTC	once	TRBV7-9	TRBD2	TRBJ2-1
CASSTGGVSSYNEQFF	TGTGCCAGCAGCACCGGAGGGGTTAGCTCCTACAATGAGCAGTTCTTC	NA	TRBV7-9	NA	TRBJ2-1
CASSQDQGQGYEQYF	TGCGCCAGCAGCCAAGATCAGGGACAGGGGTACGAGCAGTACTTC	NA	TRBV4-3	TRBD1	TRBJ2-7
CASSLRAGELFF	TGTGCCAGCAGCTTAAGGGCCGGGGAGCTGTTTTTT	NA	TRBV7-8	NA	TRBJ2-2
CASSLDRGDVSNEQFF	TGTGCCAGCAGCTTAGATCGCGGGGATGTTTCCAATGAGCAGTTCTTC	NA	TRBV11-1	NA	TRBJ2-1
CASSFLAGGPSSYNEQFF	TGTGCCAGCAGTTTCCTAGCGGGAGGGCCAAGCTCCTACAATGAGCAGTTCTTC	NA	TRBV27	TRBD2	TRBJ2-1
CASSQYPTQEYTEAFF	TGCGCCAGCAGCCAATACCCCACACAGGAGTACACTGAAGCTTTCTTT	NA	TRBV4-3	NA	TRBJ1-1
CASRPRYEQYF	TGTGCCAGCAGGCCGCGTTACGAGCAGTACTTC	NA	TRBV7-3	NA	TRBJ2-7
CARSMGTHTGELFF	TGTGCCAGATCCATGGGGACACACACCGGGGAGCTGTTTTTT	NA	TRBV5-3	NA	TRBJ2-2
CASSNRFHNEQFF	TGTGCCAGCAGCAATAGATTCCACAATGAGCAGTTCTTC	NA	TRBV14	NA	TRBJ2-1
CASSPGGLNSYEQYF	TGTGCCAGCAGCCCGGGCGGACTGAACTCCTACGAGCAGTACTTC	NA	TRBV11-2	NA	TRBJ2-7
CASSLGRGAGHEQYF	TGTGCCAGCAGCTTAGGGAGGGGGGCCGGACACGAGCAGTACTTC	NA	TRBV13	NA	TRBJ2-7
CATLPLAGEISEQFF	TGTGCCACCCTCCCCTTAGCGGGAGAAATTAGTGAGCAGTTCTTC	NA	TRBV28	TRBD2	TRBJ2-1
CASSLSGSGNEQYF	TGTGCCAGCAGTTTAAGCGGGAGTGGTAACGAGCAGTACTTC	NA	TRBV28	TRBD2	TRBJ2-7
CATSFTSGSGETQYF	TGTGCCACCAGCTTTACTAGCGGGAGTGGAGAGACCCAGTACTTC	once	TRBV15	TRBD2	TRBJ2-5
CASSISVIAAFF	TGTGCCAGTAGTATTTCAGTCATAGCAGCTTTCTTT	NA	TRBV19	NA	TRBJ1-1
CASSPPGEGTEAFF	TGTGCCAGCAGCCCCCCAGGGGAAGGCACTGAAGCTTTCTTT	NA	TRBV7-9	NA	TRBJ1-1
CASKDGAGYGETQYF	TGTGCCAGCAAGGATGGAGCGGGATATGGAGAGACCCAGTACTTC	NA	TRBV27	TRBD2	TRBJ2-5
CASSDRGKSEQYF	TGTGCCAGCAGTGACCGGGGAAAAAGCGAGCAGTACTTC	NA	TRBV11-2	NA	TRBJ2-7
CASTASFSSSSYEQYF	TGTGCCAGCACAGCTTCTTTCTCATCGAGCTCCTACGAGCAGTACTTC	NA	TRBV2	NA	TRBJ2-7
CATSREGTGDGYTF	TGTGCCACCAGCAGAGAGGGGACAGGGGATGGCTACACCTTC	NA	TRBV15	TRBD1	TRBJ1-2
CASSDRADMNTEAFF	TGTGCCAGCAGTGATAGAGCGGACATGAACACTGAAGCTTTCTTT	NA	TRBV2	NA	TRBJ1-1
CASSLVLTTVSNQPQHF	TGTGCCAGCAGTTTAGTCCTGACGACGGTGAGCAATCAGCCCCAGCATTTT	NA	TRBV28	NA	TRBJ1-5
CASSLASGTTSSYEQYF	TGTGCCAGCAGTTTAGCGTCTGGCACCACCAGCTCCTACGAGCAGTACTTC	NA	TRBV28	NA	TRBJ2-7
CASTPEDVAYEQYF	TGTGCCAGCACCCCAGAGGACGTCGCCTACGAGCAGTACTTC	NA	TRBV7-9	NA	TRBJ2-7
CASSAPGQYF	TGTGCCAGCAGTGCCCCCGGGCAGTACTTC	NA	TRBV6-1	NA	TRBJ2-7
CASIAGVRQGANTEAFF	TGTGCCAGTATTGCGGGCGTCAGACAGGGGGCGAACACTGAAGCTTTCTTT	once	TRBV19	TRBD1	TRBJ1-1
CASRRTSGAYNEQFF	TGTGCCAGTAGGCGTACTAGCGGGGCCTACAATGAGCAGTTCTTC	NA	TRBV19	TRBD2	TRBJ2-1
CASWTDGYSGANVLTF	TGTGCCAGTTGGACGGACGGATACTCTGGGGCCAACGTCCTGACTTTC	NA	TRBV27	NA	TRBJ2-6
CASSYSAGSYEQYF	TGTGCCAGCAGTTACTCAGCAGGCTCCTACGAGCAGTACTTC	NA	TRBV6-5	NA	TRBJ2-7
CASSPPWTSTGYGYTF	TGTGCCAGCAGCCCCCCATGGACCTCTACGGGCTATGGCTACACCTTC	NA	TRBV7-9	NA	TRBJ1-2
CASSSDRGALETQYF	TGTGCCAGCAGCTCCGACAGGGGTGCTTTAGAGACCCAGTACTTC	NA	TRBV11-2	TRBD1	TRBJ2-5